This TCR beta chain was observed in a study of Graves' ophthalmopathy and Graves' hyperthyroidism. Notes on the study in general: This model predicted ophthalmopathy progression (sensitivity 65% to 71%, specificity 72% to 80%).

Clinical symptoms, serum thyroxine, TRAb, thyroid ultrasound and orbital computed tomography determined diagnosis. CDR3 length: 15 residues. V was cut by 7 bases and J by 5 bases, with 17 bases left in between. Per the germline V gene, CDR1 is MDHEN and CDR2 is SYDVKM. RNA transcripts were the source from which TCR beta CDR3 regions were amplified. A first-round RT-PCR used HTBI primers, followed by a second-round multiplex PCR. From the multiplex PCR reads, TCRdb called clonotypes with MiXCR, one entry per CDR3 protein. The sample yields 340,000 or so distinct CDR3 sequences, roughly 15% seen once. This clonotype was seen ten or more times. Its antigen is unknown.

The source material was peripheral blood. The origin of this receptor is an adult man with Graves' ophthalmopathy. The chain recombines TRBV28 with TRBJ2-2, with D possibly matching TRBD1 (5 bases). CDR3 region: CASTSGSLTTGELFF. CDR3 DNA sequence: TGTGCCAGCACCTCAGGGTCGCTAACAACCGGGGAGCTGTTTTTT.